Here is one T cell receptor beta chain with its context. This CDR3 is 13 amino acids long. Germline lookup yields CDR1 MGHRA and CDR2 YSYEKL. The V end lost 6 bases, the J end lost 6 bases, and 14 bases lay between the germline ends. The data derive from a study of blood T cell repertoires in COVID-19. Study context: COVID-19 samples from acute and convalescent phases originated in the United States, Italy and Spain. T cells, B-cell-depleted T cells, or PBMCs supplied cDNA or gDNA.

Categorization into cohorts depended on clinical history that participants reported. Authors' analysis steps: Estimated nucleated cell counts came from reference gene primer amplification. TCRdb's table, derived via immunoSEQ multiplex PCR, lists solely in-frame clones and lacks some. The DNA was the basis for D and trimming; V, J and clone size are from that table. The sample holds about 220,000 clones, approximately 90% seen once. This clonotype was obtained from a woman in her forties with acute COVID-19. Material for sequencing was PBMCs or T cells enriched from blood (not recorded which). The V and J genes are TRBV4-1 and TRBJ1-1, with D perhaps matching TRBD1 (5 bases). The CDR3 DNA follows: TGCGCCAGCAGATCGCGGGGCGGGGCTGAAGCTTTCTTT. Protein: CASRSRGGAEAFF.